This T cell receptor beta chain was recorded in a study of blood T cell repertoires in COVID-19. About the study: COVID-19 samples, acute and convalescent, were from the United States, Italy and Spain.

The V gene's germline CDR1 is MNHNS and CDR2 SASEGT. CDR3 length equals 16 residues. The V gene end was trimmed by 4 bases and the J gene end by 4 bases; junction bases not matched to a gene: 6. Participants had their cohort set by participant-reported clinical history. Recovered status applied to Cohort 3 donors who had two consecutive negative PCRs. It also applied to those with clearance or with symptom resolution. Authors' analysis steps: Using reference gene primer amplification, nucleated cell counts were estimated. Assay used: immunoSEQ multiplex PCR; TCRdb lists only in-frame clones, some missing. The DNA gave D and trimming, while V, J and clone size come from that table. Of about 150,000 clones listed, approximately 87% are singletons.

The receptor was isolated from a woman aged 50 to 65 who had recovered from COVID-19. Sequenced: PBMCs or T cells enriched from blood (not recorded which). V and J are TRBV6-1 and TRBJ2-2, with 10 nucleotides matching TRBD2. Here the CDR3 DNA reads TGTGCCAGCAGTGCCCTAGCGGGGGAGTCCACCGGGGAGCTGTTTTTT. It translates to CASSALAGESTGELFF.